This entry describes one T cell receptor beta chain. Antigen: not known. TCRdb passed the RT-PCR reads through MiXCR, listing each CDR3 protein once. There are approximately 20,000 distinct CDR3 sequences in the sample; approximately 68% occur only once, and 2.2% lies in the top ten. This record belongs to a study of yellow fever vaccine responses in identical twins. The CDR3 spans 14 residues. Trimming removed 6 bases at V and 0 bases at J, with 9 bases between. General study findings and limits: Reportedly, twins showed a vaccine T cell response that looked partly convergent and partly personalized.

The chain links TRBV12-3 or TRBV12-4 to TRBJ1-5; the D gene is possibly TRBD1 (5 bases). The material sequenced was T cells from blood (PBMCs), unsorted or a sorted subset (not recorded which), taken before or after yellow fever vaccination (not recorded which). This clonotype originated in a woman aged 18 to 35 who received the yellow fever vaccine. In nucleotides, the CDR3 is TGTGCCAGCAGCCGGACACATAGCAATCAGCCCCAGCATTTT. Its protein is CASSRTHSNQPQHF.